This T cell receptor (beta chain) originates from a study of cytomegalovirus exposure and HLA in healthy donors. Comments on this clone: Its specificity is unknown.

Study-level results: For most TCR sequences rarity was the rule, although some public TCRs occurred in many donors. Upon later analysis, HLA-associated TCR beta chains proved more clonally expanded than other, equally common chains. Later analysis identified a missense DCLRE1C variant that was linked to TCR beta V- and J-gene trimming.

PCR used 60 Vbeta primers and 13 Jbeta primers. Assay: immunoSEQ multiplex PCR; the TCRdb copy retains only in-frame clones and omits some. The table lists about 140,000 clones, around 80% of them singletons. V lost 7 bases and J 0 bases, leaving 9 bases between the germline ends. The CDR3 runs 13 residues. Germline V gene data show CDR1 as MDHEN and CDR2 as SYDVKM. Unrecorded immune exposure was likely among donors, who were nominally healthy when sampled. Sequencing used PBMCs. This chain connects TRBV28 to TRBJ1-1; D gene ambiguous. The sequence was obtained from a man in his forties or fifties in good health and CMV-seropositive. The CDR3 sequence: CASKITVNTEAFF. CDR3 in DNA: TGTGCCAGCAAAATAACGGTGAACACTGAAGCTTTCTTT.